This T cell receptor beta chain was recovered during a study of shared T cell receptors in the human thymus. The method was immunoSEQ multiplex PCR; TCRdb's version includes in-frame clones alone and lacks a portion of them. The sample has approximately 490,000 clones, about four fifths seen once; the top ten hold roughly 0.013%. Trimming cost V 10 bases and J 8 bases, with 18 bases left between them. Germline V CDR1 and CDR2: SNHLY, FYNNEI. The CDR3 extends over 13 amino acids. The same sample was also studied in work on human thymus T cells. From that study: Having surgery to correct congenital heart defects, healthy Finnish infants acted as the donors. Resections from corrective heart surgery provided thymus tissue. Highly overlapping thymic repertoires among unrelated individuals were reported in related research.

The gene calls are TRBV2 and TRBJ1-3; D possibly corresponds to TRBD1 (6 bases). The receptor's source is a boy younger than two with a congenital heart defect. Sequenced material: thymocytes. The DNA for the CDR3 is TGTGCCATAGGCACAGGGTTGGTGGACACCATATATTTT. Residues: CAIGTGLVDTIYF.